These 17 T cell receptor beta chains were sequenced from one sample in a study of blood T cell repertoires in COVID-19. TCRdb's table, derived via immunoSEQ multiplex PCR, lists solely in-frame clones and lacks some. The sample shows 390,000 or so clones, less than 90% of them seen only once. The sequenced sample consisted of PBMCs or T cells enriched from blood (not recorded which). These receptors were obtained from a woman aged 45-59 years who had recovered from COVID-19.

Only a few counts were recorded for this clone. The chain recombines TRBV30 with TRBJ2-1; 13 positions agree with TRBD2. The CDR3 length is 13 residues. V was clipped by 5 bases and J by 12 bases; unmatched bases: 7. Per germline, CDR1 GTSNPN and CDR2 SVGIG (reference sequence). The CDR3, as DNA: TGTGCCTGGCGGACTAGCGGGAGTATCTGGCAGTTCTTC. This translates into CAWRTSGSIWQFF.

The table lists this clone with many counts. The rearrangement uses TRBV5-1 and TRBJ2-1, with 8 bases aligning to TRBD2. Per the germline V gene, CDR1 is SGHRS and CDR2 is YFSETQ. V shed 4 bases and J 8 bases; nucleotides not matched to a gene: 11. The CDR3 is 15 amino acids. Here the CDR3 reads CASSPTAGVGDEQFF. CDR3 bases: TGCGCCAGCAGCCCCACAGCGGGAGTGGGCGATGAGCAGTTCTTC.

The chain carries TRBV29-1 and TRBJ1-2; D call uncertain. Germline V gene data show CDR1 as SQVTM and CDR2 as ANQGSEA. With 2 bases removed from V and 3 bases from J, the gap between germline ends came to 10 bases. This CDR3 has 13 residues. The CDR3 region has the DNA TGCAGCGTTGAATGGGCAAAGGACTATGGCTACACCTTC. It codes for CSVEWAKDYGYTF.

The chain recombines TRBV7-9 with TRBJ1-5; D is uncertain. V lost 1 base, J lost 8 bases, and 12 bases lay in between. This CDR3 region has 14 residues. Germline V gives CDR1 SEHNR, CDR2 FQNEAQ (reference sequence). CDR3 DNA: TGTGCCAGCAGCTTAGGGACCGCGGGCGAGCCCCAGCATTTT. Its protein product is CASSLGTAGEPQHF.

Points on this clone: Other DNA sequences in this specimen translate into the identical CDR3. The gene calls are TRBV5-1 and TRBJ1-1; D uncertain. V was shortened by 0 bases and J by 2 bases, with 8 bases between the two germline ends. CDR1 and CDR2 from the germline V gene are SGHRS and YFSETQ. This CDR3 spans 14 amino acids. Written as DNA, the CDR3 is TGCGCCAGCAGCTTGGGCCGGGGAAACACTGAAGCTTTCTTT. Translating it yields CASSLGRGNTEAFF.

This rearrangement joins TRBV10-3 to TRBJ2-7; no clear D. The V gene lost 0 bases and the J gene lost 2 bases, with 11 bases spanning the gap. Germline values: CDR1 ENHRY, CDR2 SYGVKD. There are 15 residues in the CDR3. The CDR3 sequence: CAISESVRIAYEQYF. CDR3 nucleotide sequence: TGTGCCATCAGTGAGTCAGTGCGGATAGCCTACGAGCAGTACTTC.

The gene calls are TRBV7-2 and TRBJ1-1; TRBD1 agrees at 9 bases. Germline V gene sequence: CDR1 SGHTA, CDR2 FQGNSA. This CDR3 comprises 12 residues. The junction had 3 bases not matched to a gene; V was cut back by 5 bases and J by 8 bases. This chain's CDR3 is CASSLTGGEAFF. For the CDR3, the DNA is TGTGCCAGCAGCCTGACAGGGGGAGAAGCTTTCTTT.

As regards this clone: This sample also contains other DNA sequences that code for the same CDR3. V gene TRBV5-1 combines with J gene TRBJ1-2; D not resolved. The CDR3 covers 15 residues. Between the trimmed V and J ends, which lost 0 bases and 1 base, there was a span of 10 bases. Germline CDR1 SGHRS, CDR2 YFSETQ. In DNA form, the CDR3 reads TGCGCCAGCAGCTTGGAAGTAGGGAGTAACTATGGCTACACCTTC. It specifies CASSLEVGSNYGYTF.

Here the CDR3 DNA reads TGTGCCAGCAGCTTTTTGGTTGAGAAAAACACTGAAGCTTTCTTT. This encodes CASSFLVEKNTEAFF. The chain has TRBV11-2 and TRBJ1-1; D is unresolved. V dropped 3 bases and J dropped 2 bases, with 13 bases sitting between them. CDR1 and CDR2 (germline): SGHAT, FQNNGV. The CDR3 loop spans 15 amino acids.

The chain recombines TRBV7-2 with TRBJ2-1; D is unresolved. V was shortened by 3 bases and J by 7 bases, with 13 bases between the two germline ends. This CDR3 comprises 14 residues. CDR1 SGHTA and CDR2 FQGNSA come from the germline V gene. The CDR3 bases are TGTGCCAGCAGCTTGGGTCTAGTAGCAAATGAGCAGTTCTTC. Encoded protein: CASSLGLVANEQFF. Combining the CDR3 with reference TRBV7-2 and TRBJ2-1 gives the whole variable domain GAGVSQSPSNKVTEKGKDVELRCDPISGHTALYWYRQSLGQGLEFLIYFQGNSAPDKSGLPSDRFSAERTGGSVSTLTIQRTQQEDSAVYLCASSLGLVANEQFFGPGTRLTVL.

The sample holds a few counts of this clone. This sequence joins TRBV6-5 and TRBJ1-3, with 8 bases identical to TRBD1. Trimming removed 2 bases from V and 1 base from J; junction bases left unmatched: 4. Looked up from germline, CDR1 is MNHEY and CDR2 is SVGAGI. The CDR3 is made up of 16 amino acids. Here the CDR3 DNA reads TGTGCCAGCAGTTACGCGGACAGGGAGTCTGGAAACACCATATATTTT. Protein sequence: CASSYADRESGNTIYF.

The chain couples TRBV19 to TRBJ2-1, with D possibly matching TRBD2 (7 bases). With 5 bases removed from V and 9 bases from J, the gap between germline ends came to 14 bases. Germline V gene data show CDR1 as LNHDA and CDR2 as SQIVND (reference sequence). The CDR3 has 13 amino acids. The CDR3 DNA follows: TGTGCCAGTAGTTCGGGGGGCCACGGTGAGCAGTTCTTC. Amino acid sequence: CASSSGGHGEQFF.

This sequence joins TRBV11-2 and TRBJ1-2, with TRBD1 as a possible D gene (5 bases). Trimming cost V 0 bases and J 2 bases, with 10 bases left between them. The CDR3 covers 15 residues. Germline V CDR1 and CDR2: SGHAT, FQNNGV. This chain's CDR3 is CASSLEWGLNYGYTF. The DNA for the CDR3 is TGTGCCAGCAGCTTAGAGTGGGGACTCAACTATGGCTACACCTTC.

The CDR3 nucleotides are TGTGCCAGCAGCTTCCCAATTGCTGGAAACACCATATATTTT. Residues: CASSFPIAGNTIYF. The chain has TRBV7-9 and TRBJ1-3; no clear D gene. This CDR3 is 14 amino acids long. Trimming shortened V by 3 bases and J by 2 bases, and 8 bases separated the two germline ends. In germline, CDR1 is SEHNR, CDR2 FQNEAQ (reference sequence).

The chain joins TRBV2 to TRBJ2-7, with a tentative D call TRBD1 (6 bases). Germline CDR1 SNHLY, CDR2 FYNNEI. This CDR3 comprises 12 residues. Trimming removed 4 bases from V and 7 bases from J, with 11 bases in between. CDR3 sequence: CASSAGDVEQYF. CDR3 sequence (DNA): TGTGCCAGCAGTGCAGGGGATGTAGAGCAGTACTTC.

The rearrangement links TRBV27 to TRBJ2-2, with D uncertain. V was clipped by 2 bases and J by 2 bases, with 12 bases between them. CDR3 length: 16 amino acids. The germline V gene has CDR1 MNHEY and CDR2 SMNVEV (reference sequence). DNA of the CDR3: TGTGCCAGCAGTTTAAGGAGAACCGCAAACACCGGGGAGCTGTTTTTT. This gives the protein CASSLRRTANTGELFF.

This chain joins TRBV9 and TRBJ2-1; the D gene is possibly TRBD2 (6 bases). V shed 2 bases and J shed 2 bases, with 14 bases lying between them. The germline CDR1 and CDR2 sequences are SGDLS and YYNGEE. The CDR3 spans 16 residues. The CDR3 reads CASSVLRVAAYNEQFF. The CDR3, as DNA: TGTGCCAGCAGCGTCCTGAGGGTAGCGGCCTACAATGAGCAGTTCTTC.